One sample yielded the 5 T cell receptor beta chains listed below, sequenced in a study of regulatory T cells in long-lasting Graves disease. The time point is: persistent/refractory GD, antithyroid drugs over 5 years with positive TRAb. PBMC RNA served as the TCR library source. Construction of the TCR beta libraries employed iRepertoire HTBI primers in conjunction with Arm-PCR of CDR3 regions. TCRdb used MiXCR to reprocess the multiplex PCR reads, holding one entry per CDR3 protein. The sample has 600,000 to 800,000 distinct CDR3 sequences, about 32% seen once; the top ten hold 40% to 50%. The source was peripheral blood mononuclear cells (PBMCs), collected when the disease was refractory, from a patient treated with antithyroid drugs. The receptors were gathered from a female donor with Graves disease.

This clonotype was seen a single time. The gene calls are TRBV10-1 and TRBJ1-1; TRBD1 might be the D (6 bases). Germline loops: CDR1 WNHNN, CDR2 SYGVQD (reference sequence). The length of the CDR3 is 12 residues. V was trimmed by 3 bases and J by 7 bases, leaving 9 bases between them. CDR3 nucleotides: TGCGCCAGCAGTGATCCGGACAGTGAAGCTTTCTTT. Protein product: CASSDPDSEAFF.

V usage is TRBV12-3 or TRBV12-4 and J usage is TRBJ1-4; D possibly corresponds to TRBD1 (5 bases). The CDR3 extends over 14 amino acids. Trimming stripped 6 bases from V and 7 bases from J, with 15 bases between. The CDR3 sequence is CASSQGRWGEKLFF. Written as DNA, the CDR3 is TGTGCCAGCAGCCAGGGCCGGTGGGGTGAAAAACTGTTTTTT.

This rearrangement joins TRBV9 to TRBJ2-7; D is unclear. CDR3 length: 14 residues. Germline V CDR1 and CDR2: SGDLS, YYNGEE. V gave up 0 bases and J gave up 2 bases, with 9 bases separating them. CDR3 residues: CASSVAGQTYEQYF. As DNA, the CDR3 is TGTGCCAGCAGCGTAGCGGGCCAGACCTACGAGCAGTACTTC.

This clonotype was seen a single time. The chain uses TRBV14 and TRBJ1-3; the D is unclear. The germline gives CDR1 SGHDN, CDR2 FVKESK. Trimming removed 1 base from V and 1 base from J, with 8 bases in between. The CDR3 is 15 amino acids. In nucleotides, the CDR3 is TGTGCCAGCAGCCAAGTCCATGCATCTGGAAACACCATATATTTT. As protein: CASSQVHASGNTIYF. Together with reference TRBV14 and TRBJ1-3, the CDR3 gives the full variable domain: EAGVTQFPSHSVIEKGQTVTLRCDPISGHDNLYWYRRVMGKEIKFLLHFVKESKQDESGMPNNRFLAERTGGTYSTLKVQPAELEDSGVYFCASSQVHASGNTIYFGEGSWLTVV.

The chain carries TRBV30 and TRBJ2-7; weak D call: TRBD1 (5 bases). This CDR3 region has 12 residues. Looked up from germline, CDR1 is GTSNPN and CDR2 is SVGIG (reference sequence). Trimming cost V 5 bases and J 3 bases, with 11 bases left between them. The CDR3 DNA reads as TGTGCCTGGGACAGAATGGACTACGAGCAGTACTTC. This encodes CAWDRMDYEQYF. The full variable domain, with the rest looked up from reference TRBV30 and TRBJ2-7, is SQTIHQWPATLVQPVGSPLSLECTVEGTSNPNLYWYRQAAGRGLQLLFYSVGIGQISSEVPQNLSASRPQDRQFILSSKKLLLSDSGFYLCAWDRMDYEQYFGPGTRLTVT.